This TCR beta chain appears in the sequencing data of a study of OX40 agonist ivuxolimab in advanced cancers. Germline CDR1 SGHTA, CDR2 FQGTGA. After removal of 2 bases from V and 3 bases from J, the junction contained 2 bases not matched to a gene. The CDR3 spans 15 residues. Generated by immunoSEQ multiplex PCR, the TCRdb table keeps only in-frame clones and is missing some. The sample includes fewer than 15,000 clones, roughly nine tenths of them seen just once. This material consisted of CD4+ or CD8+ T cells sorted from blood, taken in a trial of the OX40 agonist ivuxolimab. V is TRBV7-3 and J is TRBJ2-1; TRBD2 aligns across 9 bases. This receptor was taken from an adult with an advanced solid tumor such as melanoma, head and neck, liver or kidney cancer. The CDR3 loop is CASSLGSGSYNEQFF. CDR3 nucleotides: TGTGCCAGCAGCTTAGGTAGCGGGAGCTACAATGAGCAGTTCTTC. Together with reference TRBV7-3 and TRBJ2-1, the CDR3 gives the full variable domain: GAGVSQTPSNKVTEKGKYVELRCDPISGHTALYWYRQSLGQGPEFLIYFQGTGAADDSGLPNDRFFAVRPEGSVSTLKIQRTERGDSAVYLCASSLGSGSYNEQFFGPGTRLTVL.